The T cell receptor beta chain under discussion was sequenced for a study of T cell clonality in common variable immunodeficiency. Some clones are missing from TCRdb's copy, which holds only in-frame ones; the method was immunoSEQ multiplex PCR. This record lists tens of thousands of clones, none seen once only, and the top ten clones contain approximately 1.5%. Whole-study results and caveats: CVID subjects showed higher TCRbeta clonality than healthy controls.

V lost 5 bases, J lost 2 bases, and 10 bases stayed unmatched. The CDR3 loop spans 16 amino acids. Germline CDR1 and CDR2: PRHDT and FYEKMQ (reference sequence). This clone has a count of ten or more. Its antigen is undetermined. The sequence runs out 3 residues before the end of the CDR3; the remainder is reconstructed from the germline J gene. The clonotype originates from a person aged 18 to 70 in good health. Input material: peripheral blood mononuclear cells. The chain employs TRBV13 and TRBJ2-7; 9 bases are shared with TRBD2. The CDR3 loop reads CASSLPQSGRTYEQYF. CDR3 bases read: TGTGCCAGCAGCCTACCCCAGAGCGGGAGGACCTACGAG.